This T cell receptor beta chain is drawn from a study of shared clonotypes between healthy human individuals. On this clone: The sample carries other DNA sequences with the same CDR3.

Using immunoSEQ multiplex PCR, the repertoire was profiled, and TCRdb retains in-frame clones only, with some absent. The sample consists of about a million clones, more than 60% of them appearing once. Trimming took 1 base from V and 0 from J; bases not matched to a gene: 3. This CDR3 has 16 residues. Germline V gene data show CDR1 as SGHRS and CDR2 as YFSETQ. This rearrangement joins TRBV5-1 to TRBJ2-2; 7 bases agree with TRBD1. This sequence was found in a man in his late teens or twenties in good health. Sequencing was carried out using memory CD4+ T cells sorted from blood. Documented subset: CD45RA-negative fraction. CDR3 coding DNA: TGCGCCAGCAGCTTGTTGGGACAGTCGAACACCGGGGAGCTGTTTTTT. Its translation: CASSLLGQSNTGELFF.